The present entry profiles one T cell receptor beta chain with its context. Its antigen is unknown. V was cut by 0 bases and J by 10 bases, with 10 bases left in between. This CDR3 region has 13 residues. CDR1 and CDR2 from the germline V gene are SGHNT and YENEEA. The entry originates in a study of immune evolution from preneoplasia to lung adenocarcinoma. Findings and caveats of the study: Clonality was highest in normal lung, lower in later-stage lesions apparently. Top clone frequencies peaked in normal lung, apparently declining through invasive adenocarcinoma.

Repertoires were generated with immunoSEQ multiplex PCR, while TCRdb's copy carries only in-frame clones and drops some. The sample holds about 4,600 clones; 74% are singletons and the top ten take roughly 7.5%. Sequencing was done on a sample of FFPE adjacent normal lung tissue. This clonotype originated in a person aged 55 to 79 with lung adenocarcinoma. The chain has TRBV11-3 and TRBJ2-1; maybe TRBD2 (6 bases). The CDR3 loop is CASSLDWAGEQFF. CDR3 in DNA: TGTGCCAGCAGCTTAGATTGGGCGGGGGAGCAGTTCTTC.